These 29 T cell receptor beta chains came from one sample sequenced in a study of cytomegalovirus exposure and HLA in healthy donors (dated by TCRdb to about 2017). The library came from the immunoSEQ multiplex PCR assay. The multiplex PCR relied on a mix of 60 forward primers for TCR Vbeta segments and 13 reverse primers for TCR Jbeta segments. What TCRdb holds here is the immuneACCESS table cut down to in-frame rearrangements. Part of the clones is not present; checked against another copy, under half of the missing clones reflect an unresolved V gene, and the others are unexplained. This specimen's table enumerates about 48,000 clones. The top ten clonotypes cover about 1.2% of the sample. The sequenced sample consisted of PBMCs. The receptor source for this set is a woman in her thirties or forties in good health and CMV-seronegative.

CDR3: CASSFRGSYGYTF. The CDR3 coding sequence is TGTGCCAGCAGCTTCCGGGGTAGCTATGGCTACACCTTC. The chain links TRBV5-8 to TRBJ1-2; D unresolved. The CDR3 runs to 13 residues. Per germline, CDR1 SGHTS and CDR2 YDEGEE. The ends were cut back, 2 bases at V and 4 bases at J, with 9 bases in the middle.

The genes are TRBV7-2 and TRBJ1-4, with a possible D match to TRBD1 (5 bases). Trimming pared 1 base from V and 8 bases from J, leaving 11 bases between. Germline-derived CDR1 and CDR2 are SGHTA and FQGNSA. There are 14 residues in the CDR3. The CDR3 spells CASSLGLKGEKLFF. The CDR3 DNA follows: TGTGCCAGCAGCTTAGGGCTCAAGGGGGAAAAACTGTTTTTT. Combining the CDR3 with reference TRBV7-2 and TRBJ1-4 gives the whole variable domain GAGVSQSPSNKVTEKGKDVELRCDPISGHTALYWYRQSLGQGLEFLIYFQGNSAPDKSGLPSDRFSAERTGGSVSTLTIQRTQQEDSAVYLCASSLGLKGEKLFFGSGTQLSVL.

The gene calls are TRBV28 and TRBJ2-7, with 11 bases matching TRBD2. Trimming removed 1 base from V and 7 bases from J; junction bases left unmatched: 6. Germline CDR1 is MDHEN and CDR2 is SYDVKM. CDR3 length: 15 residues. The CDR3 reads CASSLSLAGAREQYF. The DNA of the CDR3 is TGTGCCAGCAGTTTATCACTAGCGGGAGCACGAGAGCAGTACTTC.

The chain recombines TRBV6-5 with TRBJ2-3, with D maybe TRBD2 (6 bases). The V and J ends lost 0 bases and 1 base respectively, with 11 bases between them. The length of the CDR3 is 16 residues. Looked up from germline, CDR1 is MNHEY and CDR2 is SVGAGI. For the CDR3, the DNA is TGTGCCAGCAGTTACTCAGGACTATTGGGCACAGATACGCAGTATTTT. It translates to CASSYSGLLGTDTQYF.

The rearrangement links TRBV2 to TRBJ2-5; perhaps TRBD1 as D (5 bases). The CDR3 consists of 14 residues. Trimming cost V 6 bases and J 1 base, with 12 bases left between them. The germline V gene encodes CDR1 SNHLY and CDR2 FYNNEI. The CDR3 DNA sequence: TGTGCCAGCAGCCCTACAGGTAGCCAAGAGACCCAGTACTTC. It yields the protein CASSPTGSQETQYF.

V usage is TRBV4-3 and J usage is TRBJ1-1; TRBD1 might be the D (6 bases). The CDR3 totals 17 residues. Germline V CDR1 and CDR2: LGHNA, YSLEER. V shed 1 base and J shed 3 bases, with 18 bases lying between them. CDR3 in DNA: TGCGCCAGCAGCCAAGGTATAGGGGGAGGGTTAGACACTGAAGCTTTCTTT. This translates into CASSQGIGGGLDTEAFF.

The chain's CDR3 is CSVGQGNAYEQYF. CDR3 coding DNA: TGCAGCGTTGGACAGGGCAACGCCTACGAGCAGTACTTC. The V and J genes are TRBV29-1 and TRBJ2-7, with TRBD1 matching over 7 bases. This CDR3 region has 13 residues. The V and J ends lost 4 bases and 2 bases, in that order; junction bases with no gene match: 5. Germline CDR1 reads SQVTM; CDR2 reads ANQGSEA.

This chain uses TRBV29-1 with TRBJ1-2, with no clear D. V was clipped by 0 bases and J by 2 bases, with 7 bases between them. Germline V lookup: CDR1 SQVTM, CDR2 ANQGSEA. The CDR3 extends over 13 amino acids. CDR3 coding DNA: TGCAGCGTTGAAGACAGGTACAACTATGGCTACACCTTC. This gives the protein CSVEDRYNYGYTF.

This sequence joins TRBV6-5 and TRBJ2-1; 9 bases fit TRBD2. V lost 3 bases and J lost 7; bases outside the gene matches: 7. CDR3 length equals 15 residues. In germline, CDR1 is MNHEY, CDR2 SVGAGI. The CDR3 bases are TGTGCCAGCAGTTATTGGGCTAGCGGGGTTAATGAGCAGTTCTTC. It yields the protein CASSYWASGVNEQFF.

The genes are TRBV19 and TRBJ2-1; no firm D call. The CDR3 consists of 14 residues. Trimming removed 2 bases from V and 3 bases from J, with 8 bases in between. CDR1 is LNHDA, CDR2 SQIVND, per germline (reference sequence). CDR3 residues: CASSINPLYNEQFF. Here the CDR3 DNA reads TGTGCCAGTAGTATAAATCCACTCTACAATGAGCAGTTCTTC. Full variable domain (remainder filled in from reference TRBV19 and TRBJ2-1): DGGITQSPKYLFRKEGQNVTLSCEQNLNHDAMYWYRQDPGQGLRLIYYSQIVNDFQKGDIAEGYSVSREKKESFPLTVTSAQKNPTAFYLCASSINPLYNEQFFGPGTRLTVL.

The rearrangement uses TRBV19 and TRBJ1-5; the match to TRBD1 covers 7 bases. The V gene end was trimmed by 6 bases and the J gene end by 0 bases; junction bases not matched to a gene: 2. Germline V gives CDR1 LNHDA, CDR2 SQIVND (reference sequence). The CDR3 runs 14 residues. In nucleotides, the CDR3 is TGTGCCAGTAGGGGGACAGCTAGCAATCAGCCCCAGCATTTT. This codes for CASRGTASNQPQHF.

The rearrangement links TRBV15 to TRBJ2-5; TRBD1 agrees at 12 bases. From germline, CDR1 is LNHNV and CDR2 YYDKDF (reference sequence). With 9 bases clipped from V and 5 bases from J, the junction kept 10 bases outside the gene matches. The CDR3 has 15 amino acids. CDR3 nucleotides: TGTGCCACGATCGGGACAGGGGGCGCGAGGGAGACCCAGTACTTC. As protein: CATIGTGGARETQYF.

This sequence joins TRBV30 and TRBJ2-1; 8 bases line up with TRBD2. CDR3 length: 15 residues. CDR1 and CDR2 (germline): GTSNPN, SVGIG (reference sequence). Unmatched junction bases numbered 12, after V lost 3 bases and J lost 8 bases. The CDR3 bases are TGTGCCTGGAGCCGAGCGGGAGTCCTGGTCGATGAGCAGTTCTTC. Residues: CAWSRAGVLVDEQFF.

J is TRBJ2-7 and V is TRBV1; TRBD2, the D gene given by the table, was not confirmed from the DNA. TRBV1 is a pseudogene. This CDR3 is built from 15 residues. The CDR3 DNA follows: TGCACCAGCAGCCAAGTGGAGGCTAGCGGGAGGGAGCAGTACTTC. Amino acid sequence: CTSSQVEASGREQYF.

This sequence joins TRBV5-6 and TRBJ2-7, with a possible D match to TRBD1 (6 bases). The germline V gene encodes CDR1 SGHDT and CDR2 YYEEEE. V was pared by 4 bases and J by 1 base, with 18 bases between. This CDR3 comprises 16 residues. This chain's CDR3 is CASSRGTGKPSYEQYF. CDR3 nucleotide sequence: TGTGCCAGCAGCAGGGGTACAGGGAAACCGTCCTACGAGCAGTACTTC.

The chain couples TRBV5-4 to TRBJ2-2; 7 bases fit TRBD1. CDR1 and CDR2 (germline): SGHNT, YYREEE (reference sequence). CDR3 size: 14 residues. V was clipped by 4 bases and J by 4 bases; unmatched bases: 4. CDR3 loop: CASSRQGSTGELFF. DNA for the CDR3: TGTGCCAGCAGCCGACAGGGAAGCACCGGGGAGCTGTTTTTT.

V gene TRBV5-1 combines with J gene TRBJ2-7, with 10 positions matching TRBD2. CDR1 and CDR2 (germline): SGHRS, YFSETQ. Trimming cost V 3 bases and J 4 bases; bases outside gene matches: 4. The CDR3 length is 14 residues. This chain's CDR3 is CASSSASGSYEQYF. In DNA, the CDR3 is TGCGCCAGCAGCTCCGCTAGCGGGAGTTACGAGCAGTACTTC.

The chain uses TRBV28 and TRBJ1-5; TRBD1 is a possible D gene (6 bases). The germline V gene has CDR1 MDHEN and CDR2 SYDVKM. V lost 6 bases to trimming and J lost 2 bases, with 11 bases between them. There are 14 residues in the CDR3. The CDR3 sequence: CASRGGGGNQPQHF. The CDR3 nucleotides are TGTGCCAGCAGGGGCGGGGGCGGCAATCAGCCCCAGCATTTT.

The chain joins TRBV7-2 to TRBJ2-7, with TRBD2 identical over 10 bases. J lost 6 bases, V lost 5 bases, and 13 bases had no gene match. The germline CDR1 and CDR2 sequences are SGHTA and FQGNSA. The CDR3 has 16 residues. DNA of the CDR3: TGTGCCAGCAGCACTGCTAGCGGGAGCCTAGCGTCCGAGCAGTACTTC. It yields the protein CASSTASGSLASEQYF.

CDR3 coding DNA: TGTGCCAGCAGCGTAGCACCCGGACAGGGAGGGGAGCAGTACTTC. It encodes CASSVAPGQGGEQYF. This chain joins TRBV9 and TRBJ2-7, with a possible D match to TRBD1 (8 bases). Germline V gives CDR1 SGDLS, CDR2 YYNGEE. CDR3 length equals 15 residues. V dropped 0 bases and J dropped 7 bases, with 17 bases sitting between them.

V and J are TRBV18 and TRBJ2-7; 7 nucleotides line up with TRBD2. The CDR3 sequence is 15 residues long. After removal of 0 bases from V and 1 base from J, the junction contained 3 bases not matched to a gene. CDR1 is KGHSH, CDR2 LQKENI, per germline. The CDR3 sequence: CASSPPGRGSYEQYF. The DNA of the CDR3 is TGTGCCAGCTCACCACCGGGGCGGGGGTCCTACGAGCAGTACTTC.

DNA for the CDR3: TGCGCCAGCAGCCAAGAAAGGAGCGGGGTAGCCAAAAACATTCAGTACTTC. Residues: CASSQERSGVAKNIQYF. The rearrangement uses TRBV4-1 and TRBJ2-4, with 7 bases identical to TRBD2. Germline V gene data show CDR1 as MGHRA and CDR2 as YSYEKL. V shed 0 bases and J 0 bases; nucleotides not matched to a gene: 5. The CDR3 has 17 amino acids.

The chain carries TRBV10-3 and TRBJ1-1, with D maybe TRBD1 (5 bases). Trimming shortened V by 9 bases and J by 4 bases, and 15 bases separated the two germline ends. From germline, CDR1 is ENHRY and CDR2 SYGVKD. The CDR3 contains 13 residues. CDR3 residues: CAINSGFGTEAFF. In DNA form, the CDR3 reads TGTGCCATTAACTCAGGGTTCGGCACTGAAGCTTTCTTT.

The chain carries TRBV28 and TRBJ1-2; 11 bases line up with TRBD1. This CDR3 is built from 14 residues. CDR1 is MDHEN, CDR2 SYDVKM, per germline. With 6 bases clipped from V and 3 bases from J, the junction kept 3 bases outside the gene matches. CDR3 sequence reads: CASRSGQGDYGYTF. The CDR3 nucleotides read TGTGCCAGCAGGTCGGGACAGGGGGACTATGGCTACACCTTC.

The chain couples TRBV7-2 to TRBJ2-7; TRBD1 matches 10 bases. This CDR3 spans 17 amino acids. Germline-derived CDR1 and CDR2 are SGHTA and FQGNSA. The junction had 11 bases not matched to a gene; V was cut back by 3 bases and J by 3 bases. CDR3 sequence (DNA): TGTGCCAGCAGCTTGGCGGTGACAGGGGGCATTGTCTACGAGCAGTACTTC. Protein sequence: CASSLAVTGGIVYEQYF.

V usage is TRBV10-3 and J usage is TRBJ1-1; the match to TRBD1 covers 11 bases. The CDR3 is 16 residues long. The trim removed 4 bases at V and 1 base at J, leaving 5 bases unmatched. Germline V gives CDR1 ENHRY, CDR2 SYGVKD. This CDR3 is CAISADRGQWNTEAFF. CDR3 bases: TGTGCCATCAGTGCGGACAGGGGGCAGTGGAACACTGAAGCTTTCTTT.

This rearrangement joins TRBV9 to TRBJ2-3, with TRBD2 identical over 9 bases. Trimming cost V 0 bases and J 3 bases; bases outside gene matches: 5. This CDR3 contains 16 residues. Looked up from germline, CDR1 is SGDLS and CDR2 is YYNGEE. The CDR3 DNA sequence: TGTGCCAGCAGCGTAGACCCTAGCGGGATAACAGATACGCAGTATTTT. The encoded protein is CASSVDPSGITDTQYF.

This chain joins TRBV4-1 and TRBJ1-4; TRBD1 matches 8 bases. CDR1 is MGHRA and CDR2 is YSYEKL in the germline V gene. The CDR3 extends over 16 amino acids. With 4 bases clipped from V and 4 bases from J, the junction kept 8 bases outside the gene matches. CDR3 bases: TGCGCCAGCAGCCCAGGGGGGACAGGAAATAATGAAAAACTGTTTTTT. It encodes CASSPGGTGNNEKLFF.

Regarding this clone: A junction boundary mismatches the germline segment, possibly from a read error. The chain is built from TRBV7-7 and TRBJ1-4; D might be TRBD1 (6 bases). The germline CDR1 and CDR2 sequences are SSHAT and FNYEAQ (reference sequence). The CDR3 sequence is 13 residues long. The CDR3 nucleotides read TGTGCTAGCAGCTTAGACGCAGGGGAGAAACTGTTTTTT. Translating gives CASSLDAGEKLFF. Looking up the rest from reference TRBV7-7 and TRBJ1-4 gives the full variable domain: GAGVSQSPRYKVTKRGQDVTLRCDPISSHATLYWYQQALGQGPEFLTYFNYEAQPDKSGLPSDRFSAERPEGSISTLTIQRTEQRDSAMYRCASSLDAGEKLFFGSGTQLSVL.